Below are 8 T cell receptor beta chains sequenced from a single sample in a study of blood T cell repertoires in COVID-19. The repertoire was sequenced with immunoSEQ multiplex PCR; TCRdb's copy has only in-frame clones and lacks some. The sample gives tens of thousands of clones, approximately 84% of which show up once; approximately 2.5% is in the top ten. Sequenced input: peripheral blood. These receptors originate from a man between 45 and 60 years old with acute or convalescent COVID-19.

The chain carries TRBV2 and TRBJ2-7, with 7 positions matching TRBD1. Germline CDR1 SNHLY, CDR2 FYNNEI. The CDR3 is made up of 12 amino acids. J was trimmed by 2 bases and V by 8 bases; bases with no gene match: 3. CDR3 coding DNA: TGTGCCAGCGGGGACAGTCCCTACGAGCAGTACTTC. It translates to CASGDSPYEQYF.

J is TRBJ2-7 and V is TRBV27, with 9 bases lining up with TRBD2. This CDR3 region has 14 residues. V shed 2 bases and J 4 bases; nucleotides not matched to a gene: 3. CDR1 is MNHEY, CDR2 SMNVEV, per germline (reference sequence). For the CDR3, the DNA is TGTGCCAGCAGTTTAGCGGGGGGGCATTACGAGCAGTACTTC. Protein sequence: CASSLAGGHYEQYF.

This clone was counted only a few times. This chain joins TRBV7-3 and TRBJ1-4; D perhaps matches TRBD1 (6 bases). Germline CDR1 and CDR2: SGHTA and FQGTGA. Deletions cut 3 bases from V and 7 bases from J, with 21 bases between. This CDR3 is built from 17 residues. The CDR3 loop is CASSFLYLRGGREKLFF. For the CDR3, the DNA is TGTGCCAGCAGCTTTCTTTACCTCAGGGGCGGTCGTGAAAAACTGTTTTTT.

In its sample, this clone was seen a few times. The V call is TRBV29-1, the J call TRBJ2-1; 8 positions agree with TRBD2. The CDR3 is made up of 17 amino acids. Germline CDR1 SQVTM, CDR2 ANQGSEA. V lost 0 bases, J lost 6 bases, and 13 bases stayed unmatched. CDR3 amino acids: CSVEDLTWTSRGNEQFF. CDR3 nucleotides: TGCAGCGTTGAAGATCTTACCTGGACTAGCCGAGGCAATGAGCAGTTCTTC.

This clone has only one observation. The genes are TRBV24-1 and TRBJ2-3; 7 bases fit TRBD2. Germline lookup yields CDR1 KGHDR and CDR2 SFDVKD. J was trimmed by 2 bases and V by 3 bases; bases with no gene match: 4. CDR3 size: 15 residues. CDR3 in amino acids: CATSDRGTITDTQYF. In DNA, the CDR3 is TGTGCCACCAGTGATCGAGGGACTATCACAGATACGCAGTATTTT.

This chain joins TRBV29-1 and TRBJ1-2, with D uncertain. This CDR3 is built from 12 residues. The germline V gene has CDR1 SQVTM and CDR2 ANQGSEA. V gave up 1 base and J gave up 5 bases, with 8 bases separating them. The CDR3 loop is CSVEGEWYGYTF. For the CDR3, the DNA is TGCAGCGTTGAAGGAGAGTGGTATGGCTACACCTTC.

The chain employs TRBV28 and TRBJ1-5, with no clear D. The V end was cut by 4 bases, the J end by 6 bases, with 7 bases between. CDR1 and CDR2 (germline): MDHEN, SYDVKM. The length of the CDR3 is 12 residues. CDR3 sequence (DNA): TGTGCCAGCAGTTCCCCCGGTCAGCCCCAGCATTTT. Residues: CASSSPGQPQHF.

Regarding this clone: At one boundary the junction diverges from the germline segment, which might be a read error. This chain links TRBV7-4 with TRBJ1-2; D unclear. In germline, CDR1 is SGHVT, CDR2 SQSDAQ. The CDR3 has 13 residues. This CDR3 is CASSLAGSGQRSF. The DNA of the CDR3 is TGTGCCAGCAGCTTAGCGGGTAGTGGTCAGCGCAGCTTC. Full variable domain (outside the CDR3, taken from reference TRBV7-4 and TRBJ1-2): GAGVSQSPRYKVAKRGRDVALRCDSISGHVTLYWYRQTLGQGSEVLTYSQSDAQRDKSGRPSGRFSAERPERSVSTLKIQRTEQGDSAVYLCASSLAGSGQRSFGSGTRLTVV.